These 24 T cell receptor beta chains were sequenced from one sample in a study of response to subunit inactivated influenza vaccine. TCRdb reanalysed the RT-PCR reads using MiXCR and keeps one entry per CDR3 protein. The sample carries 500,000 to 600,000 distinct CDR3 sequences, approximately 7.7% recorded once. Sequenced here: PBMCs from blood, sampled less than 30 months after vaccination. The receptors come from a man aged 50-75 years who received an inactivated influenza vaccine.

Only a few counts were recorded for this clonotype. The chain couples TRBV6-2 or TRBV6-3 to TRBJ2-1; D is unclear. The CDR3 has 13 residues. V gave up 2 bases and J gave up 7 bases, with 9 bases separating them. Germline V gene sequence: CDR1 MNHEY, CDR2 SVGEGT. CDR3 region: CASSYGLWNEQFF. In DNA, the CDR3 is TGTGCCAGCAGTTACGGTCTTTGGAATGAGCAGTTCTTC.

The V and J genes are TRBV28 and TRBJ1-2, with D maybe TRBD1 (5 bases). Germline V gene data show CDR1 as MDHEN and CDR2 as SYDVKM. Trimming took 3 bases from V and 2 from J, leaving 7 bases between them. There are 13 residues in the CDR3. The CDR3 region is CASSLRDNYGYTF. CDR3 bases: TGTGCCAGCAGTTTGCGGGACAACTATGGCTACACCTTC.

This clonotype occurred many times. The V gene is TRBV28, the J gene TRBJ2-7; D might be TRBD2 (5 bases). The germline gives CDR1 MDHEN, CDR2 SYDVKM. CDR3 size: 15 residues. Trimming stripped 4 bases from V and 0 bases from J, with 13 bases between. Here the CDR3 reads CASSSPTTRSYEQYF. The CDR3 DNA reads TGTGCCAGCAGTTCGCCGACTACCCGCTCCTACGAGCAGTACTTC.

This rearrangement joins TRBV12-3 or TRBV12-4 to TRBJ1-2; 7 bases fit TRBD1. The CDR3 loop spans 13 amino acids. Trimming at V came to 2 bases and at J to 6 bases, leaving 3 bases not matched to a gene. This CDR3 is CASSLRGLNGYTF. Written as DNA, the CDR3 is TGTGCCAGCAGTTTAAGGGGGCTAAATGGCTACACCTTC.

The genes are TRBV11-2 and TRBJ2-2; 11 bases map to TRBD1. The V segment lost 5 bases and the J segment 3 bases; nucleotides outside the gene matches: 8. CDR3 size: 17 residues. The germline CDR1 and CDR2 sequences are SGHAT and FQNNGV. CDR3 protein: CASSLGQGAGDTGELFF. The CDR3, as DNA: TGTGCCAGCAGCCTTGGACAGGGGGCGGGGGACACCGGGGAGCTGTTTTTT. The full variable domain, in which reference TRBV11-2 and TRBJ2-2 provide the parts outside the CDR3, is EAGVAQSPRYKIIEKRQSVAFWCNPISGHATLYWYQQILGQGPKLLIQFQNNGVVDDSQLPKDRFSAERLKGVDSTLKIQPAKLEDSAVYLCASSLGQGAGDTGELFFGEGSRLTVL.

The chain combines TRBV6-5 with TRBJ2-2; D is ambiguous. CDR1 is MNHEY and CDR2 is SVGAGI in the germline V gene. Trimming stripped 0 bases from V and 0 bases from J, with 11 bases between. The CDR3 runs 17 residues. This chain's CDR3 is CASSYSRVPANTGELFF. The CDR3 coding sequence is TGTGCCAGCAGTTACTCCCGGGTTCCCGCGAACACCGGGGAGCTGTTTTTT.

The V gene is TRBV4-3, the J gene TRBJ1-1; the D gene is possibly TRBD1 (5 bases). Deletions cut 1 base from V and 3 bases from J, with 12 bases between. CDR1 is LGHNA and CDR2 is YSLEER in the germline V gene. There are 15 residues in the CDR3. The CDR3 DNA sequence: TGCGCCAGCAGCCAAGTGGGGCGCGGGTACACTGAAGCTTTCTTT. Its protein product is CASSQVGRGYTEAFF.

This clonotype was detected many times. V and J are TRBV6-6 and TRBJ2-2, with D perhaps TRBD1 or TRBD2 (6 bases each). CDR1 MNHNY and CDR2 SVGAGI come from the germline V gene (reference sequence). Trimming left V 5 bases short and J 0 bases short, with 28 bases between. The CDR3 consists of 21 residues. DNA for the CDR3: TGTGCCAGCAGTCCCGACAGGAGGGACTCACGTACAGTATCGAACACCGGGGAGCTGTTTTTT. It yields the protein CASSPDRRDSRTVSNTGELFF.

This clonotype was recorded a few times. The chain recombines TRBV5-1 with TRBJ1-4; possible D gene TRBD1, 5 bases. The CDR3 has 14 residues. V lost 4 bases and J 8 bases, leaving 15 bases between the germline ends. CDR1 and CDR2 from the germline V gene are SGHRS and YFSETQ. CDR3 protein: CASSPGPWEEKLFF. The CDR3 DNA sequence: TGCGCCAGCAGCCCGGGGCCGTGGGAGGAAAAACTGTTTTTT.

The genes are TRBV28 and TRBJ2-1; 11 nucleotides agree with TRBD1. The CDR3 runs 15 residues. CDR1 is MDHEN and CDR2 is SYDVKM in the germline V gene. After removal of 5 bases from V and 6 bases from J, the junction contained 6 bases not matched to a gene. The CDR3 DNA follows: TGTGCCAGCAGTACAGCGGGACAGGGGGGCAATGAGCAGTTCTTC. This encodes CASSTAGQGGNEQFF.

This clonotype was seen at least ten times. The chain combines TRBV5-6 with TRBJ2-5; 9 positions agree with TRBD2. CDR1 and CDR2 (germline): SGHDT, YYEEEE. CDR3 size: 16 residues. Trimming at V came to 0 bases and at J to 1 base, leaving 4 bases not matched to a gene. The DNA for the CDR3 is TGTGCCAGCAGCTTGGCCGCGACTAGCGGCCAAGAGACCCAGTACTTC. As protein: CASSLAATSGQETQYF.

This clonotype was found a few times. V is TRBV7-9 and J is TRBJ2-5, with 7 bases aligning to TRBD1. The germline CDR1 and CDR2 sequences are SEHNR and FQNEAQ (reference sequence). The CDR3 loop spans 15 amino acids. Unmatched junction bases numbered 6, after V lost 1 base and J lost 4 bases. CDR3 nucleotides: TGTGCCAGCAGCTTAGGACAGGGTAGGGTAGAGACCCAGTACTTC. Translated: CASSLGQGRVETQYF. Looking up the rest from reference TRBV7-9 and TRBJ2-5 gives the full variable domain: DTGVSQNPRHKITKRGQNVTFRCDPISEHNRLYWYRQTLGQGPEFLTYFQNEAQLEKSRLLSDRFSAERPKGSFSTLEIQRTEQGDSAMYLCASSLGQGRVETQYFGPGTRLLVL.

This clonotype has just a few counts. The genes are TRBV9 and TRBJ2-3, with TRBD1 identical over 11 bases. The CDR3 spans 15 residues. With 3 bases clipped from V and 4 bases from J, the junction kept 4 bases outside the gene matches. Germline lookup yields CDR1 SGDLS and CDR2 YYNGEE. In DNA, the CDR3 is TGTGCCAGCAGCGCGGACAGGGGGCCAGCAGATACGCAGTATTTT. Its translation: CASSADRGPADTQYF.

This clonotype occurred a few times. The V gene is TRBV2, the J gene TRBJ1-2, with a tentative D call TRBD1 (5 bases). This CDR3 region has 14 residues. Trimming took 4 bases from V and 7 from J, leaving 16 bases between them. In germline, CDR1 is SNHLY, CDR2 FYNNEI. The CDR3: CASSVLGGALGYTF. CDR3 sequence (DNA): TGTGCCAGCAGTGTGCTGGGTGGGGCCCTTGGCTACACCTTC.

The chain recombines TRBV20-1 with TRBJ2-1, with 7 bases lining up with TRBD2. The germline CDR1 and CDR2 sequences are DFQATT and SNEGSKA (reference sequence). The CDR3 totals 13 residues. The V segment lost 4 bases and the J segment 8 bases; nucleotides outside the gene matches: 8. The CDR3 region is CSAIEGGVDEQFF. CDR3 bases: TGCAGTGCTATAGAGGGAGGGGTCGATGAGCAGTTCTTC.

The gene calls are TRBV5-8 and TRBJ2-1, with TRBD2 matching over 9 bases. The CDR3 is 16 amino acids. Losses at the gene ends were 0 bases for V and 5 bases for J; bases not matched to a gene: 6. Germline CDR1 SGHTS, CDR2 YDEGEE. As DNA, the CDR3 is TGTGCCAGCAGCTTGGCCAGCGGGGGGCCAAACAATGAGCAGTTCTTC. Encoded protein: CASSLASGGPNNEQFF.

This clonotype was counted between two and nine times. V and J are TRBV7-2 and TRBJ1-5; a weak D match, TRBD1 (6 bases). This CDR3 contains 16 residues. The V gene lost 0 bases and the J gene lost 7 bases, with 16 bases spanning the gap. Germline V CDR1 and CDR2: SGHTA, FQGNSA. DNA for the CDR3: TGTGCCAGCAGCTTAGCGTCCGATACAGGGTTCCAGCCCCAGCATTTT. It yields the protein CASSLASDTGFQPQHF.

This chain uses TRBV7-8 with TRBJ2-1; 7 positions match TRBD1. The trim removed 3 bases at V and 16 bases at J, leaving 6 bases unmatched. The CDR3 is 11 residues long. The germline CDR1 and CDR2 sequences are SGHVS and FQNEAQ. Here the CDR3 DNA reads TGTGCCAGCAGCTTCGGGACAGCGCCCTTCTTC. Protein sequence: CASSFGTAPFF. Variable domain in full (rest from reference TRBV7-8 and TRBJ2-1): GAGVSQSPRYKVAKRGQDVALRCDPISGHVSLFWYQQALGQGPEFLTYFQNEAQLDKSGLPSDRFFAERPEGSVSTLKIQRTQQEDSAVYLCASSFGTAPFFGPGTRLTVL.

V usage is TRBV6-5 and J usage is TRBJ1-1, with 8 positions matching TRBD1. CDR3 length: 17 residues. The V segment lost 2 bases and the J segment 0 bases; nucleotides outside the gene matches: 8. Germline assignment: CDR1 MNHEY and CDR2 SVGAGI. CDR3 nucleotides: TGTGCCAGCAGTTACCGACGGACAGGGAACATGAACACTGAAGCTTTCTTT. Amino acid sequence: CASSYRRTGNMNTEAFF.

This clonotype was counted many times. This chain joins TRBV12-3 or TRBV12-4 and TRBJ2-7; 7 nucleotides agree with TRBD1. The CDR3 sequence is 12 residues long. Trimming took 5 bases from V and 4 from J; bases not matched to a gene: 2. The CDR3 nucleotides read TGTGCCAGCAGTCCACAGGGGTACGAGCAGTACTTC. Translating gives CASSPQGYEQYF.

The chain couples TRBV12-3 or TRBV12-4 to TRBJ2-2, with a weak D call TRBD2 (5 bases). CDR3 length: 16 residues. V was cut by 6 bases and J by 0 bases, with 14 bases left in between. The CDR3 DNA is TGTGCCAGCAGAGTGGACTGGGAATCGAACACCGGGGAGCTGTTTTTT. As protein: CASRVDWESNTGELFF.

V gene TRBV10-3 combines with J gene TRBJ1-2; tentatively, D is TRBD1 (5 bases). The V and J ends lost 6 bases and 8 bases respectively, with 19 bases between them. The CDR3 loop spans 14 amino acids. Germline CDR1 ENHRY, CDR2 SYGVKD. Here the CDR3 reads CAIREPGQGGGYTF. The CDR3 DNA is TGTGCCATCAGAGAGCCCGGGCAGGGTGGAGGCTACACCTTC.

A few counts support this clonotype. The rearrangement joins TRBV4-3 to TRBJ2-7, with D unresolved. The length of the CDR3 is 14 residues. CDR1 is LGHNA and CDR2 is YSLEER in the germline V gene. V was clipped by 0 bases and J by 6 bases, with 12 bases between them. CDR3 in amino acids: CASSQDLRLPEQYF. CDR3 DNA sequence: TGCGCCAGCAGCCAAGATCTAAGGCTACCCGAGCAGTACTTC.

The V gene is TRBV20-1, the J gene TRBJ2-3, with TRBD2 matching over 14 bases. The CDR3 contains 18 residues. Germline V gene sequence: CDR1 DFQATT, CDR2 SNEGSKA (reference sequence). The ends lost 6 bases at V and 1 base at J; junction bases unmatched: 12. The CDR3 nucleotides are TGCAGTGCCCAATCCGGGACTAGCGGGAGTGGGGGCACAGATACGCAGTATTTT. It codes for CSAQSGTSGSGGTDTQYF.